Sequencing of this TCR beta chain was carried out in a study of T cell repertoires in cytomegalovirus infection. Study summary: CMV infection plus the matching HLA type was flagged by public TCR beta signatures.

The ends were cut back, 2 bases at V and 4 bases at J, with 25 bases in the middle. CDR1 and CDR2 (germline): MNHEY, SVGEGT. The CDR3 extends over 19 amino acids. This clonotype was detected a few times. Its target is unknown. Whole-study findings and limits: Summed frequency of shared TCR beta families picked out CMV carriers who also had the relevant HLA. In two of eight donors, the top clonotype was HLA-C-restricted CMV-specific.

MiXCR, applied by TCRdb to the reads, yields one record per CDR3 protein. The sample yields about 310,000 distinct CDR3 sequences, approximately 25% seen once. The rearrangement links TRBV6-2 or TRBV6-3 to TRBJ2-3, with a tentative D call TRBD2 (6 bases). The TCR comes from a human donor in good health (CMV status not recorded). Some clones in this sample may be carry-over from other donors' samples. The specimen comprised cultured PBMCs, sampled from culture after CMV antigen stimulation. Here the CDR3 DNA reads TGTGCCAGCAGTTACGAGACGGCGGGGAACCTCCGAAAGGCAGATACGCAGTATTTT. This codes for CASSYETAGNLRKADTQYF.